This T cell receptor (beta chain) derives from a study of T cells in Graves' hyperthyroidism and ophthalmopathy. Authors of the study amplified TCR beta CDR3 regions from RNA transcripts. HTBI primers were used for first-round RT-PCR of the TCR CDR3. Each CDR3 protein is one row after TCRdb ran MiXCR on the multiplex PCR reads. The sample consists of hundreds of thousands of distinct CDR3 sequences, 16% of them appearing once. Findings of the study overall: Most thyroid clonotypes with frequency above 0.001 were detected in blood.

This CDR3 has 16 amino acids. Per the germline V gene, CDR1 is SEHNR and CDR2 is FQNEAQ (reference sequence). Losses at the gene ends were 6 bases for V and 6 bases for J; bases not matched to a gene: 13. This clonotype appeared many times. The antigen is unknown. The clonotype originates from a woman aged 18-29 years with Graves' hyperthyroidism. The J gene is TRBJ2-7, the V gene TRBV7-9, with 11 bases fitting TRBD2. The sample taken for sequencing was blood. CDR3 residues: CASRLSTSGRRGEQYF. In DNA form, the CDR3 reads TGTGCCAGCAGACTTAGCACTAGCGGGAGAAGGGGCGAGCAGTACTTC.